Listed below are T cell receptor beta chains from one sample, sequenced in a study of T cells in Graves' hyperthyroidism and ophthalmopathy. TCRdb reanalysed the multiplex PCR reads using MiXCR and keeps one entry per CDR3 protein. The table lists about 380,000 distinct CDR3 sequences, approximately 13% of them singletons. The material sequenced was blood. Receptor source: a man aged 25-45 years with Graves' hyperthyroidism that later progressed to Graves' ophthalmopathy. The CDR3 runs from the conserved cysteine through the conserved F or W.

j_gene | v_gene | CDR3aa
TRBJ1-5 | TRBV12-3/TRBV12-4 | CASSLMVNQPQHF
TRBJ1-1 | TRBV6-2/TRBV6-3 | CASSSPGGGAFF
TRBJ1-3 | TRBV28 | CASSYRHRGPGLHF
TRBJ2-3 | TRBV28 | CASSPLTSGGGTDTQYF
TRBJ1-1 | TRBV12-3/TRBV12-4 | CASSSRGRTEAFF
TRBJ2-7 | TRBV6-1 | CASRPLQGRKSYEQYF
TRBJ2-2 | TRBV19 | CASSIGTGGTGELFF
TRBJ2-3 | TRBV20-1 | CSARDPLAGGQVDTQYF
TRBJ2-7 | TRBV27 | CASSFSTGSYEQYF
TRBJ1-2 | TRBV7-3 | CASSLGVSNYGYTF
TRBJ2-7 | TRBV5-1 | CASSLDGTPYEQYF
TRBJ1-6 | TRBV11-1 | CASSFGTGDNSPLHF